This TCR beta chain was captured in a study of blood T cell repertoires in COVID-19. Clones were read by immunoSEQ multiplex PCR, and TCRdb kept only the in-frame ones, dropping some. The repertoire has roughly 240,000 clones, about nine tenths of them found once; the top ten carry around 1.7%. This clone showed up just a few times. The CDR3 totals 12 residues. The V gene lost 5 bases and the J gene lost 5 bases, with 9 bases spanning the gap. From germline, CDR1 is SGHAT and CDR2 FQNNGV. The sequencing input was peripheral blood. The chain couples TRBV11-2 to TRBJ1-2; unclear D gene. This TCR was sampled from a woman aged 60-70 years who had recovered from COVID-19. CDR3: CASSAPRYGYTF. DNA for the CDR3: TGTGCCAGCAGCGCTCCCAGATATGGCTACACCTTC.